This TCR beta chain was found in a study of T cell responses to AZD1222 COVID-19 vaccine. The sample holds a few counts of this clone. Its antigen is unidentified. The CDR3 is made up of 13 amino acids. V gave up 6 bases and J gave up 4 bases, with 10 bases separating them. Germline V CDR1 and CDR2: MNHEY, SVGAGI. Sequencing used immunoSEQ multiplex PCR; TCRdb keeps in-frame clones, though not all of them. The top ten hold just under 6.5% of the sample, which has 130,000 or so clones, around nine tenths seen once. Study-level results: Along spike, vaccine-associated CD4 TCRs were found throughout, with dominance at 160-218 and 743-854. Donors skewed white British and female; clonal diversity was possibly underestimated. There were repertoire samples only from the period after the peak T cell response.

The chain is built from TRBV6-5 and TRBJ2-1; D call uncertain. The source is an adult in good health. Sequencing was performed on peripheral blood, taken on day 0 of AZD1222 vaccination. CDR3 DNA sequence: TGTGCCAGCAGCCGACATGAATACAATGAGCAGTTCTTC. Protein product: CASSRHEYNEQFF.